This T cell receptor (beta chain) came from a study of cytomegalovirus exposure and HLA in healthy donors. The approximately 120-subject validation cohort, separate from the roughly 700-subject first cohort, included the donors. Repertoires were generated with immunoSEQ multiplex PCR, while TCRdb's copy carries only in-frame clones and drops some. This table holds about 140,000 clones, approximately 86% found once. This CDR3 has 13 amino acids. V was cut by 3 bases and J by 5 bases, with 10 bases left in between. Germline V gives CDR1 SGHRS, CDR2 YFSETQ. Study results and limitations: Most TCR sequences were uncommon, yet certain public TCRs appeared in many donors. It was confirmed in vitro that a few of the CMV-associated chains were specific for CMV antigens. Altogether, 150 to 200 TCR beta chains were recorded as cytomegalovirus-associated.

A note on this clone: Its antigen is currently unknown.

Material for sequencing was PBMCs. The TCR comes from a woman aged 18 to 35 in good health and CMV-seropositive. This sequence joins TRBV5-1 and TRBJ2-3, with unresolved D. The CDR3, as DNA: TGCGCCAGCAGCTCTGTTCCTCTAGATACGCAGTATTTT. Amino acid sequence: CASSSVPLDTQYF. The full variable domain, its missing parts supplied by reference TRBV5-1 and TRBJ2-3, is KAGVTQTPRYLIKTRGQQVTLSCSPISGHRSVSWYQQTPGQGLQFLFEYFSETQRNKGNFPGRFSGRQFSNSRSEMNVSTLELGDSALYLCASSSVPLDTQYFGPGTRLTVL.